The 6 T cell receptor beta chains below all came from one sample that was sequenced in a study of CD8+CD57+ T cells in acquired aplastic anemia. The patients chosen for sequencing had shown expansion of CD8+CD57+ cells (detected by flow cytometry). The template used for profiling TCR beta VDJ and CDR3 was genomic DNA. TCRdb reanalysed the reads using MiXCR and keeps one entry per CDR3 protein. The repertoire holds 150,000 or so distinct CDR3 sequences, approximately 52% seen once, with over 9.5% in the top ten. The sequenced material came from sorted CD4+, CD8+, or CD8+CD57+ T cells (not recorded which) from PBMCs. The receptor set was obtained from a human donor with aplastic anemia.

This rearrangement joins TRBV20-1 to TRBJ1-1, with D uncertain. V was cut by 0 bases and J by 0 bases, with 11 bases left in between. The CDR3 sequence is 15 residues long. From germline, CDR1 is DFQATT and CDR2 SNEGSKA (reference sequence). The CDR3 region has the DNA TGCAGTGCTAGAGAGGGGTTCCTTATGAACACTGAAGCTTTCTTT. It is translated as CSAREGFLMNTEAFF.

Comments on this clonotype: The germline gene is not matched at one end of the junction; a read error may be the cause. The chain uses TRBV10-3 and TRBJ1-2, with 11 bases that match TRBD1. Germline assignment: CDR1 ENHRY and CDR2 SYGVKD. This CDR3 region has 15 residues. In DNA, the CDR3 is TGTGCCAGCAGTGACGGGACAGGGGGGATCTATGGCTACACCTTC. It yields the protein CASSDGTGGIYGYTF.

The chain links TRBV10-3 to TRBJ1-5; TRBD1 matches at 7 bases. Germline lookup yields CDR1 ENHRY and CDR2 SYGVKD. There are 16 residues in the CDR3. Germline trimming cut 6 bases from V and 4 bases from J; bases unmatched to any gene: 12. CDR3 in amino acids: CAISASGQTINQPQHF. In DNA, the CDR3 is TGTGCCATCAGCGCGTCGGGACAGACCATTAATCAGCCCCAGCATTTT.

The J gene is TRBJ1-1, the V gene TRBV19; perhaps TRBD1 as D (5 bases). From germline, CDR1 is LNHDA and CDR2 SQIVND (reference sequence). V gave up 3 bases and J gave up 2 bases, with 10 bases separating them. This CDR3 spans 14 amino acids. The CDR3 spells CASSMRDVNTEAFF. CDR3 DNA: TGTGCCAGTAGTATGAGGGACGTCAACACTGAAGCTTTCTTT. The entire variable domain, with the rest obtained from reference TRBV19 and TRBJ1-1, is as follows: DGGITQSPKYLFRKEGQNVTLSCEQNLNHDAMYWYRQDPGQGLRLIYYSQIVNDFQKGDIAEGYSVSREKKESFPLTVTSAQKNPTAFYLCASSMRDVNTEAFFGQGTRLTVV.

The J gene is TRBJ1-4, the V gene TRBV15; D ambiguous. Deletions cut 5 bases from V and 5 bases from J, with 15 bases between. The length of the CDR3 is 15 residues. The V gene's germline CDR1 is LNHNV and CDR2 YYDKDF (reference sequence). CDR3 residues: CATSALSGRNEKLFF. For the CDR3, the DNA is TGTGCCACCAGCGCCCTAAGCGGGAGGAATGAAAAACTGTTTTTT.

This clonotype has just one count. The V gene is TRBV19, the J gene TRBJ2-2; D unresolved. The CDR3 consists of 14 residues. The germline gives CDR1 LNHDA, CDR2 SQIVND (reference sequence). V dropped 8 bases and J dropped 6 bases, with 16 bases sitting between them. CDR3 nucleotides: TGTGCCAGTTATTATGGGCCCCTATCCGGGGAGCTGTTTTTT. Protein sequence: CASYYGPLSGELFF.